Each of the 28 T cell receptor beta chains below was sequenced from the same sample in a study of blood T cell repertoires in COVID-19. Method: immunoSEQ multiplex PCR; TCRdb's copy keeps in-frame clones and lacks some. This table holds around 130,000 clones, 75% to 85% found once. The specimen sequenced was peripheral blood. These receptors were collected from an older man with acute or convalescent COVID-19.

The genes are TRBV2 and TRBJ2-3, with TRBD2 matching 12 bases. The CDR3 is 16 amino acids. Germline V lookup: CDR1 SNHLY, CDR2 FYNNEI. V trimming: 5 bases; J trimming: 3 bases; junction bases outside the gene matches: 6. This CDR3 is CASSNLAGGPTDTQYF. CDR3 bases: TGTGCCAGCAGTAACCTAGCGGGGGGGCCGACAGATACGCAGTATTTT.

CDR3 sequence (DNA): TGTGCCAGCAGCCAAGATCTCAGCGGGGCGACCTACGAGCAGTACTTC. This codes for CASSQDLSGATYEQYF. This rearrangement joins TRBV4-2 to TRBJ2-7; TRBD2 agrees at 7 bases. The V and J ends lost 0 bases and 2 bases, in that order; junction bases with no gene match: 7. This CDR3 region has 16 residues. Germline loops: CDR1 LGHNA, CDR2 YNFKEQ.

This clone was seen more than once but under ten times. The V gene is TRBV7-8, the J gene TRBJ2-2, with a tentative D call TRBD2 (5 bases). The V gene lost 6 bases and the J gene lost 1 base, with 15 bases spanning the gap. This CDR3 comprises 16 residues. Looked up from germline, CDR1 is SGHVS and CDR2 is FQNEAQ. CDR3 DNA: TGTGCCAGCAGTTCGTTGCGAGGGAAGAACACCGGGGAGCTGTTTTTT. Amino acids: CASSSLRGKNTGELFF. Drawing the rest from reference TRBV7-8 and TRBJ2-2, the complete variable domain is GAGVSQSPRYKVAKRGQDVALRCDPISGHVSLFWYQQALGQGPEFLTYFQNEAQLDKSGLPSDRFFAERPEGSVSTLKIQRTQQEDSAVYLCASSSLRGKNTGELFFGEGSRLTVL.

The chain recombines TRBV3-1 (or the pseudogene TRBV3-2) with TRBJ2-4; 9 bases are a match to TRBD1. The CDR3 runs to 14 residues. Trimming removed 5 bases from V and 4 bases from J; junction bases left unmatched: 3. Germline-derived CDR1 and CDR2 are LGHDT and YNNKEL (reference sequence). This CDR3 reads CASSMTGGKNIQYF. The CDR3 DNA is TGTGCCAGCAGCATGACAGGGGGGAAAAACATTCAGTACTTC.

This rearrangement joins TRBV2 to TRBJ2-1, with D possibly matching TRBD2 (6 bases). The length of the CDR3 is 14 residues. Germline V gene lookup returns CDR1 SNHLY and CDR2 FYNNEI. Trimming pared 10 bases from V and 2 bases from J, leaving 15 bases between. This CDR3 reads CATRGGGTYNEQFF. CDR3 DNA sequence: TGTGCCACCCGTGGGGGAGGAACCTACAATGAGCAGTTCTTC.

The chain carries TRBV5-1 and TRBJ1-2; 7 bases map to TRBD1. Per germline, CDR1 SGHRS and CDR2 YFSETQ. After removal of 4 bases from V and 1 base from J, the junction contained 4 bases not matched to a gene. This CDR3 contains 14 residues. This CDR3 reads CASSLGTVNYGYTF. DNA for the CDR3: TGCGCCAGCAGCCTAGGGACAGTTAACTATGGCTACACCTTC.

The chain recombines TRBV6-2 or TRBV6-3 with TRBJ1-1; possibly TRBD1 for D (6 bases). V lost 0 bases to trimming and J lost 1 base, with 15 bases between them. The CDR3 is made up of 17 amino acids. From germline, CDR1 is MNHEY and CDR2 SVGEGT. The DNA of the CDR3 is TGTGCCAGCAGTTACTCGAACCTGGGGGCGCGGAACACTGAAGCTTTCTTT. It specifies CASSYSNLGARNTEAFF.

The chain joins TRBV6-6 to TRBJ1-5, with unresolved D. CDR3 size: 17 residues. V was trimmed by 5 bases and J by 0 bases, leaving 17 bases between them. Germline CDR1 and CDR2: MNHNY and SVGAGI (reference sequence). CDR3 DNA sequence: TGTGCCAGCAGTCCCGGGAGCGGACTCTATAGCAATCAGCCCCAGCATTTT. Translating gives CASSPGSGLYSNQPQHF.

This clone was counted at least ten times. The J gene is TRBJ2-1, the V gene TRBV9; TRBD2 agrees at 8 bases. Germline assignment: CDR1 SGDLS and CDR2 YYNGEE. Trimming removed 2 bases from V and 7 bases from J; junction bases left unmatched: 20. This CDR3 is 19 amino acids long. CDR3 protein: CASSVRAAPGRGASNEQFF. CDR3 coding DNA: TGTGCCAGCAGCGTGAGGGCGGCCCCCGGGCGGGGGGCGAGTAATGAGCAGTTCTTC.

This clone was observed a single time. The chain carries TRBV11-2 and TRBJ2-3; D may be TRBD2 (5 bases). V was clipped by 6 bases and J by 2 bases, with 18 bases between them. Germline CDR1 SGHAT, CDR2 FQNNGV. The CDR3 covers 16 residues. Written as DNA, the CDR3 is TGTGCCAGCAGACACGTTCGAGCGGCCCCCACAGATACGCAGTATTTT. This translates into CASRHVRAAPTDTQYF.

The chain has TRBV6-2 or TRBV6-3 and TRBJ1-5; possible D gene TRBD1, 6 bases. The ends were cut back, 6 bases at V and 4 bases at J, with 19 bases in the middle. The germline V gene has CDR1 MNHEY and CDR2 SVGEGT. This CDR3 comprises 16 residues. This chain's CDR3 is CASSPGARGLNQPQHF. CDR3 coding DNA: TGTGCCAGCAGCCCAGGGGCCAGGGGTTTGAATCAGCCCCAGCATTTT.

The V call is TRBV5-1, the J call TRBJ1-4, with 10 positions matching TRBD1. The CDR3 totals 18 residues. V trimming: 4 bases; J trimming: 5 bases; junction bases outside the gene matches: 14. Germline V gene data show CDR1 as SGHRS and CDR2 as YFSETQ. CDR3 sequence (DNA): TGCGCCAGCAGCCCCCTCCGGGACAGGGGTTTTAGCAATGAAAAACTGTTTTTT. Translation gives CASSPLRDRGFSNEKLFF.

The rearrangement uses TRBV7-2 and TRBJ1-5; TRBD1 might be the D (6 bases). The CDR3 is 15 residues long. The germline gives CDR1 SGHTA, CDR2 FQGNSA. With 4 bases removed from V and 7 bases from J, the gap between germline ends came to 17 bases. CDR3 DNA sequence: TGTGCCAGCAGCTACCGGACAGAGGGTAGCCAGCCCCAGCATTTT. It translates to CASSYRTEGSQPQHF.

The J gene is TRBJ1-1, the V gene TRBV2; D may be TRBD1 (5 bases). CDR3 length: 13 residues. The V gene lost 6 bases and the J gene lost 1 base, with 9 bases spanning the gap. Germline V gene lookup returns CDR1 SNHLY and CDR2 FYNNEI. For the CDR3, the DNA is TGTGCCAGCAGGGGGGGAGGGAACACTGAAGCTTTCTTT. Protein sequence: CASRGGGNTEAFF.

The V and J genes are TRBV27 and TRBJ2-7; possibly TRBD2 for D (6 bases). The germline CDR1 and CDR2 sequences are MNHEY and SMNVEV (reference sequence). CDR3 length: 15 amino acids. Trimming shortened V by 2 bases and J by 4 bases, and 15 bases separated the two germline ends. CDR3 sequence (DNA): TGTGCCAGCAGTTTAAGGTCCAGGGCGGGGTACGAGCAGTACTTC. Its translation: CASSLRSRAGYEQYF.

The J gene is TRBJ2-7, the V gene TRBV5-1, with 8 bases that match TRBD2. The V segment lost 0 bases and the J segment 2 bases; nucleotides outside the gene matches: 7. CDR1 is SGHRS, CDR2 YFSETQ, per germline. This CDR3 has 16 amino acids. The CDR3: CASSLGGGGNPYEQYF. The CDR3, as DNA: TGCGCCAGCAGCTTGGGGGGCGGGGGGAACCCCTACGAGCAGTACTTC.

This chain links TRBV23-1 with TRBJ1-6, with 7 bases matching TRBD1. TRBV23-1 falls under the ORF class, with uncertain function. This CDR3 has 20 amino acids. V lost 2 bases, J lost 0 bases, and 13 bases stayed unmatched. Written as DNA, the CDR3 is TGCGCCAGCAGTCAACTTGGACAGGAAAGCGATTACTCCTATAATTCACCCCTCCACTTT. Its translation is CASSQLGQESDYSYNSPLHF.

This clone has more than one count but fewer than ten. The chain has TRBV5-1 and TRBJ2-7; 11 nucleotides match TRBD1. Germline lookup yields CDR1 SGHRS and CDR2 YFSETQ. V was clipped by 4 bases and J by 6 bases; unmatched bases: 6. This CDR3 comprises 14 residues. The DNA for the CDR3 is TGCGCCAGCAGCGTGGACAGGGGGCGCCCCGAGCAGTACTTC. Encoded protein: CASSVDRGRPEQYF. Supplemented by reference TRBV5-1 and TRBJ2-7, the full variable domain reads KAGVTQTPRYLIKTRGQQVTLSCSPISGHRSVSWYQQTPGQGLQFLFEYFSETQRNKGNFPGRFSGRQFSNSRSEMNVSTLELGDSALYLCASSVDRGRPEQYFGPGTRLTVT.

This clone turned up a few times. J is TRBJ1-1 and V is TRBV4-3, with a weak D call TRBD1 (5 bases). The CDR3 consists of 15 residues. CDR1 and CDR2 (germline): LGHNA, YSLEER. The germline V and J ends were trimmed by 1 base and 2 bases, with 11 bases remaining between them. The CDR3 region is CASSQVEGVNTEAFF. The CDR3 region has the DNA TGCGCCAGCAGCCAAGTAGAAGGGGTAAACACTGAAGCTTTCTTT.

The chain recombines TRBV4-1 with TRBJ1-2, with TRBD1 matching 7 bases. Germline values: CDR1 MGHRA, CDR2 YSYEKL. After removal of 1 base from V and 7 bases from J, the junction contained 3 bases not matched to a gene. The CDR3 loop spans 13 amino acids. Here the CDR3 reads CASSQVQGVGYTF. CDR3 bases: TGCGCCAGCAGCCAAGTGCAGGGGGTTGGCTACACCTTC.

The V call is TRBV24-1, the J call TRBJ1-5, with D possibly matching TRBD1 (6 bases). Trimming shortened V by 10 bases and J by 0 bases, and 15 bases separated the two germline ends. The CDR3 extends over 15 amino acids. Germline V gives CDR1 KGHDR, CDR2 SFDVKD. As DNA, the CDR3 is TGTGCCACGTCTCAGGGGCGGCATAGCAATCAGCCCCAGCATTTT. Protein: CATSQGRHSNQPQHF.

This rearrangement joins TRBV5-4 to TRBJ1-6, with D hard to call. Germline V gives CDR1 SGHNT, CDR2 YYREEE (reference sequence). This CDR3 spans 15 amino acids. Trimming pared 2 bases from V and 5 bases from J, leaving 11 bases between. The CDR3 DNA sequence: TGTGCCAGCAGCTTAGATTGGAGGGATAATTCACCCCTCCACTTT. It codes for CASSLDWRDNSPLHF.

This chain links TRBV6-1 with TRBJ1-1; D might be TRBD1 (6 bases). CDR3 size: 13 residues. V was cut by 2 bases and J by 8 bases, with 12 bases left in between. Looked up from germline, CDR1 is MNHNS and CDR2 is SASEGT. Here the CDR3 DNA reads TGTGCCAGCAGTGAAATGCGAGGGACAGAAGCTTTCTTT. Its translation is CASSEMRGTEAFF.

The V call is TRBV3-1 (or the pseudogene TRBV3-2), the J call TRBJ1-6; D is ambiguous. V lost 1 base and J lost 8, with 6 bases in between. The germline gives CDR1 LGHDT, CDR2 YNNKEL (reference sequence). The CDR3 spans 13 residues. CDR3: CASSQGLDSPLHF. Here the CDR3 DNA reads TGTGCCAGCAGCCAAGGATTAGATTCACCCCTCCACTTT.

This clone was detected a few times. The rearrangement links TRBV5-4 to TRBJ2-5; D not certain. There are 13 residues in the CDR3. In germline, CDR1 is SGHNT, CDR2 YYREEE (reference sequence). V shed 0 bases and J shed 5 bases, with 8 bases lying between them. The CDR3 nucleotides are TGTGCCAGCAGCTTGGTAGCAGCCGAGACCCAGTACTTC. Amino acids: CASSLVAAETQYF. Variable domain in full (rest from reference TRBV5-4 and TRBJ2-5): ETGVTQSPTHLIKTRGQQVTLRCSSQSGHNTVSWYQQALGQGPQFIFQYYREEENGRGNFPPRFSGLQFPNYSSELNVNALELDDSALYLCASSLVAAETQYFGPGTRLLVL.

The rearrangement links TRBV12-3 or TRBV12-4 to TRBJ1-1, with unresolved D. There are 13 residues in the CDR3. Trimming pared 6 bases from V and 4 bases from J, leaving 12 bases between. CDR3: CASREGYGTEAFF. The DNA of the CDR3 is TGTGCCAGCAGAGAGGGCTATGGCACTGAAGCTTTCTTT.

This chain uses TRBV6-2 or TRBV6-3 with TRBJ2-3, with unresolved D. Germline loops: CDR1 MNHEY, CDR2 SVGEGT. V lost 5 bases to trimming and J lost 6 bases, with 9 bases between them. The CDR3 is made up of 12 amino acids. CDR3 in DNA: TGTGCCAGCAGTATCTCCGTGGATACGCAGTATTTT. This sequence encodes CASSISVDTQYF.

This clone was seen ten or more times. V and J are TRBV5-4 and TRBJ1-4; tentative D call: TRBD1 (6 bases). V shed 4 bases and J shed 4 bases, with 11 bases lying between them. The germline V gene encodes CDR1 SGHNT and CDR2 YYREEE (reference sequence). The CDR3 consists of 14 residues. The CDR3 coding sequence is TGTGCCAGCAGCGTGGACAGCCGTAATGAAAAACTGTTTTTT. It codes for CASSVDSRNEKLFF.